The 27 T cell receptor beta chains in this list originate from one sample, sequenced in a study of blood T cell repertoires in COVID-19. Clones were sequenced by immunoSEQ multiplex PCR, and TCRdb holds only the in-frame ones, with some missing. Of about 170,000 clones in the sample, more than 65% were seen once. Sequenced sample: peripheral blood. These receptors originate from a human donor with acute or convalescent COVID-19. The donor label of this sample is uncertain.

The chain employs TRBV11-3 and TRBJ2-1, with TRBD1 matching 7 bases. The junction had 7 bases not matched to a gene; V was cut back by 3 bases and J by 5 bases. CDR1 and CDR2 (germline): SGHNT, YENEEA. The CDR3 loop spans 15 amino acids. The CDR3: CASSFRDSPNNEQFF. The CDR3 DNA reads TGTGCCAGCAGCTTCCGGGACAGCCCCAACAATGAGCAGTTCTTC.

The chain has TRBV9 and TRBJ2-1; 9 nucleotides agree with TRBD2. Per germline, CDR1 SGDLS and CDR2 YYNGEE. The CDR3 totals 15 residues. V shed 4 bases and J 5 bases; nucleotides not matched to a gene: 7. Here the CDR3 DNA reads TGTGCCAGCAGCCCCCGGACTAGCGCGAACAATGAGCAGTTCTTC. The encoded protein is CASSPRTSANNEQFF.

The J gene is TRBJ2-2, the V gene TRBV2; 8 bases fit TRBD1. CDR1 and CDR2 from the germline V gene are SNHLY and FYNNEI. The J segment lost 0 bases and the V segment lost 6 bases, leaving 9 bases of the junction unmatched. The CDR3 spans 17 residues. The chain's CDR3 is CASRRGQANANTGELFF. The CDR3 DNA is TGTGCCAGCAGACGGGGACAGGCCAACGCGAACACCGGGGAGCTGTTTTTT.

The chain has TRBV6-4 and TRBJ1-2, with 7 bases matching TRBD1. CDR3 length: 15 residues. V lost 2 bases, J lost 2 bases, and 5 bases stayed unmatched. The germline gives CDR1 MRHNA, CDR2 SNTAGT. Written as DNA, the CDR3 is TGTGCCAGCAGTGACAGGGACAGCATAAACTATGGCTACACCTTC. This translates into CASSDRDSINYGYTF.

This chain links TRBV10-3 with TRBJ2-7; TRBD1 matches 9 bases. This CDR3 is 13 amino acids long. The V gene end was trimmed by 6 bases and the J gene end by 1 base; junction bases not matched to a gene: 1. CDR1 is ENHRY and CDR2 is SYGVKD in the germline V gene. DNA for the CDR3: TGTGCCATCAGCGGGACAGGGTCCTACGAGCAGTACTTC. Amino acid sequence: CAISGTGSYEQYF.

This rearrangement joins TRBV30 to TRBJ2-3, with TRBD2 as a possible D gene (7 bases). The length of the CDR3 is 11 residues. CDR1 is GTSNPN and CDR2 is SVGIG in the germline V gene (reference sequence). V was shortened by 7 bases and J by 6 bases, with 11 bases between the two germline ends. The chain's CDR3 is CAFKGGDTQYF. DNA for the CDR3: TGTGCCTTTAAGGGGGGGGATACGCAGTATTTT.

The chain joins TRBV7-2 to TRBJ1-4, with D uncertain. Germline loops: CDR1 SGHTA, CDR2 FQGNSA. The CDR3 sequence is 14 residues long. Trimming removed 4 bases from V and 0 bases from J, with 6 bases in between. The CDR3 region has the DNA TGTGCCAGCAGCTCGAGTGCAACTAATGAAAAACTGTTTTTT. The encoded protein is CASSSSATNEKLFF.

The genes are TRBV6-5 and TRBJ1-5; D call uncertain. CDR3 size: 11 residues. V was cut by 5 bases and J by 4 bases, with 3 bases left in between. Germline CDR1 MNHEY, CDR2 SVGAGI. The CDR3 nucleotides are TGTGCCAGCAGTCCTAATCAGCCCCAGCATTTT. It translates to CASSPNQPQHF.

The chain couples TRBV2 to TRBJ1-1; 9 bases line up with TRBD1. Germline assignment: CDR1 SNHLY and CDR2 FYNNEI. V shed 7 bases and J 6 bases; nucleotides not matched to a gene: 18. This CDR3 has 17 residues. The CDR3 coding sequence is TGTGCCAGCAAGAGGACGTCAGTCCGGACAGGGGATGCTGAAGCTTTCTTT. It encodes CASKRTSVRTGDAEAFF. The whole variable domain, filled in from reference TRBV2 and TRBJ1-1, reads EPEVTQTPSHQVTQMGQEVILRCVPISNHLYFYWYRQILGQKVEFLVSFYNNEISEKSEIFDDQFSVERPDGSNFTLKIRSTKLEDSAMYFCASKRTSVRTGDAEAFFGQGTRLTVV.

The chain uses TRBV10-3 and TRBJ1-1; TRBD1 aligns across 8 bases. Losses at the gene ends were 2 bases for V and 1 base for J; bases not matched to a gene: 0. The germline CDR1 and CDR2 sequences are ENHRY and SYGVKD. This CDR3 is built from 14 residues. CDR3 region: CAISEQGANTEAFF. The CDR3 DNA follows: TGTGCCATCAGTGAGCAGGGGGCGAACACTGAAGCTTTCTTT.

The genes are TRBV14 and TRBJ2-7, with 10 bases that match TRBD1. CDR1 and CDR2 (germline): SGHDN, FVKESK. CDR3 size: 15 residues. Trimming removed 1 base from V and 3 bases from J; junction bases left unmatched: 3. DNA of the CDR3: TGTGCCAGCAGCCAAGGACAGGGGGCTTTCTACGAGCAGTACTTC. This gives the protein CASSQGQGAFYEQYF.

The V and J genes are TRBV12-1 and TRBJ2-7; TRBD1, the D gene given by the table, was not confirmed from the DNA. TRBV12-1 is deemed a pseudogene. This CDR3 contains 15 residues. The CDR3 here is CASSAYGTGAYEQYF. In DNA form, the CDR3 reads TGTGCCAGCAGCGCCTACGGGACAGGCGCCTACGAGCAGTACTTC.

The J gene is TRBJ1-1, the V gene TRBV29-1; 8 bases map to TRBD1. This CDR3 contains 16 residues. With 5 bases clipped from V and 1 base from J, the junction kept 12 bases outside the gene matches. Looked up from germline, CDR1 is SQVTM and CDR2 is ANQGSEA. The CDR3 DNA follows: TGCAGCGTTCGGACAGGGTCCACTAATGCGAACACTGAAGCTTTCTTT. Translated, it gives CSVRTGSTNANTEAFF.

The CDR3 coding sequence is TGTGCCAGCAGTTCCACCAACAGGGTGGCCTATGGCTACACCTTC. Its translation is CASSSTNRVAYGYTF. The gene calls are TRBV2 and TRBJ1-2; tentatively, D is TRBD1 (6 bases). Trimming removed 5 bases at V and 4 bases at J, with 17 bases between. Germline loops: CDR1 SNHLY, CDR2 FYNNEI. This CDR3 is 15 amino acids long.

The V call is TRBV7-2, the J call TRBJ2-2; D is undetermined. V lost 5 bases to trimming and J lost 5 bases, with 9 bases between them. The CDR3 is made up of 13 amino acids. Per germline, CDR1 SGHTA and CDR2 FQGNSA. This CDR3 reads CASSVGQTGELFF. As DNA, the CDR3 is TGTGCCAGCAGCGTAGGCCAGACCGGGGAGCTGTTTTTT.

Concerning this clone: At the DNA level, this CDR3 is encoded by other sequences in the same sample as well. V and J are TRBV6-5 and TRBJ1-1; the match to TRBD1 covers 9 bases. Germline V gene data show CDR1 as MNHEY and CDR2 as SVGAGI. The CDR3 runs to 14 residues. V dropped 7 bases and J dropped 2; count of bases not matched to a gene: 5. CDR3 amino acids: CASNPTGGNTEAFF. The CDR3 nucleotides are TGTGCCAGCAACCCTACAGGGGGCAACACTGAAGCTTTCTTT.

The chain links TRBV7-2 to TRBJ2-7, with a possible D match to TRBD1 (6 bases). The V gene's germline CDR1 is SGHTA and CDR2 FQGNSA. The CDR3 is made up of 15 amino acids. The V end lost 5 bases, the J end lost 2 bases, and 16 bases lay between the germline ends. The CDR3 DNA reads TGTGCCAGCAGCCCCGCCCGGGACAACCCCTACGAGCAGTACTTC. Protein sequence: CASSPARDNPYEQYF.

The chain uses TRBV18 and TRBJ2-7; D is perhaps TRBD1 (6 bases). V was shortened by 2 bases and J by 3 bases, with 11 bases between the two germline ends. Germline-derived CDR1 and CDR2 are KGHSH and LQKENI. The CDR3 is 14 residues long. CDR3 protein: CASSPSGQYYEQYF. As DNA, the CDR3 is TGTGCCAGCTCACCATCAGGACAGTACTACGAGCAGTACTTC.

The chain carries TRBV7-9 and TRBJ2-3; D is uncertain. The ends were cut back, 1 base at V and 9 bases at J, with 11 bases in the middle. Germline loops: CDR1 SEHNR, CDR2 FQNEAQ (reference sequence). The CDR3 runs 13 residues. The CDR3 DNA is TGTGCCAGCAGCTTAGATGGCCCAGGAACGCAGTATTTT. Translating it yields CASSLDGPGTQYF.

The J gene is TRBJ2-3, the V gene TRBV7-3; 10 bases match TRBD1. This CDR3 spans 15 amino acids. Trimming took 5 bases from V and 4 from J; bases not matched to a gene: 6. Germline values: CDR1 SGHTA, CDR2 FQGTGA. CDR3 DNA sequence: TGTGCCAGCAGCAAAGGACAGGGGGGTGCAGATACGCAGTATTTT. Translation gives CASSKGQGGADTQYF.

The chain combines TRBV9 with TRBJ1-1; 9 positions match TRBD1. Germline V gene lookup returns CDR1 SGDLS and CDR2 YYNGEE. CDR3 length equals 15 residues. V lost 4 bases and J lost 5; bases outside the gene matches: 9. The CDR3 loop is CASSFRDREGTEAFF. In DNA form, the CDR3 reads TGTGCCAGCAGCTTCCGGGACAGGGAAGGTACTGAAGCTTTCTTT.

This clone was counted a few times. The genes are TRBV4-1 and TRBJ2-7; possible D gene TRBD2, 7 bases. The CDR3 length is 17 residues. V dropped 1 base and J dropped 5 bases, with 21 bases sitting between them. Per the germline V gene, CDR1 is MGHRA and CDR2 is YSYEKL. Written as DNA, the CDR3 is TGCGCCAGCAGCCAAGGGTGGCGGGGGCAGGGTACCCACGAGCAGTACTTC. It is translated as CASSQGWRGQGTHEQYF.

The V and J genes are TRBV30 and TRBJ1-4; 7 nucleotides line up with TRBD1. After removal of 1 base from V and 7 bases from J, the junction contained 9 bases not matched to a gene. This CDR3 contains 15 residues. Germline V CDR1 and CDR2: GTSNPN, SVGIG (reference sequence). The CDR3 nucleotides are TGTGCCTGGAGTGGGATTCGACAGGGTGGTGAAAAACTGTTTTTT. Its translation is CAWSGIRQGGEKLFF.

V is TRBV10-3 and J is TRBJ1-2, with D hard to call. Looked up from germline, CDR1 is ENHRY and CDR2 is SYGVKD. The CDR3 spans 13 residues. Trimming removed 0 bases at V and 3 bases at J, with 5 bases between. This chain's CDR3 is CAISESGDYGYTF. The CDR3 DNA follows: TGTGCCATCAGTGAGTCGGGAGACTATGGCTACACCTTC.

This clone has only a few counts. The chain joins TRBV5-1 to TRBJ1-1, with a possible D match to TRBD1 (5 bases). Germline V gene data show CDR1 as SGHRS and CDR2 as YFSETQ. Trimming pared 0 bases from V and 4 bases from J, leaving 16 bases between. The CDR3 totals 16 residues. CDR3 in amino acids: CASSLAGGARGTEAFF. The CDR3 bases are TGCGCCAGCAGCTTGGCGGGAGGGGCGCGGGGCACTGAAGCTTTCTTT.

This chain joins TRBV7-8 and TRBJ2-7, with 13 bases lining up with TRBD2. There are 17 residues in the CDR3. V lost 5 bases to trimming and J lost 1 base; unmatched junction nucleotides: 8. Germline V lookup: CDR1 SGHVS, CDR2 FQNEAQ. CDR3 region: CASSPVGLAGTSYEQYF. The CDR3 coding sequence is TGTGCCAGCAGCCCAGTGGGACTAGCGGGAACTTCCTACGAGCAGTACTTC.

V is TRBV6-5 and J is TRBJ1-2; TRBD1 matches at 7 bases. The CDR3 is 14 amino acids. The trim removed 2 bases at V and 6 bases at J, leaving 6 bases unmatched. CDR1 MNHEY and CDR2 SVGAGI come from the germline V gene. The CDR3 loop reads CASSYNRGVDGYTF. CDR3 bases: TGTGCCAGCAGTTACAACAGGGGAGTAGATGGCTACACCTTC.